These T cell receptor beta chains were read from a single sample in a study of blood T cell repertoires in COVID-19. Data came from immunoSEQ multiplex PCR; TCRdb stores just in-frame clones and leaves some out. The sample lists roughly 260,000 clones; 88% were seen once. Sequencing was performed on peripheral blood. All receptors derive from a man aged 55 to 69 who had recovered from COVID-19. Each CDR3 is given with its conserved first and last residue. The D gene is left open where the match is weak. Rows give clone size only sometimes, using once, few, many, or a class for an expanded clone.

v_gene,j_gene,abundance,d_gene,CDR3nt,CDR3aa
TRBV19,TRBJ1-1,once,.,TGTGCCAGTAGTATAGCCGTGACAGGAATGGACACTGAAGCTTTCTTT,CASSIAVTGMDTEAFF
TRBV10-1,TRBJ2-2,.,.,TGCGCCAGCAGTCTTTGGGAGCTGTTTTTT,CASSLWELFF
TRBV7-2,TRBJ1-5,.,.,TGTGCCAGCAGCTTAACGGGTCAGCCCCAGCATTTT,CASSLTGQPQHF
TRBV14,TRBJ2-1,.,TRBD2,TGTGCCAGCAGCCAAGATCGGGCGAGCGGGGGGGAGTACAATGAGCAGTTCTTC,CASSQDRASGGEYNEQFF
TRBV24-1,TRBJ2-7,.,TRBD1,TGTGCCACCAGTGACCCCACGGGACAGGGAATCTACGAGCAGTACTTC,CATSDPTGQGIYEQYF
TRBV19,TRBJ2-1,.,TRBD2,TGTGCCAGTAGTGCCTTAGCGGGGAGCTACAATGAGCAGTTCTTC,CASSALAGSYNEQFF
TRBV3-1/TRBV3-2,TRBJ2-3,few,TRBD2,TGTGCCAGCAGCCAAGTCTCTAGCGGGGGGCCTTATAGCACAGATACGCAGTATTTT,CASSQVSSGGPYSTDTQYF
TRBV3-1/TRBV3-2,TRBJ1-2,.,TRBD1,TGTGCCAGCAGCCAAGGGGGCAGGGGGAACTATGGCTACACCTTC,CASSQGGRGNYGYTF
TRBV18,TRBJ1-6,.,TRBD1,TGTGCCAGCTCACCACAGACAGGGGGATCACCCCTCCACTTT,CASSPQTGGSPLHF
TRBV3-1/TRBV3-2,TRBJ1-5,.,TRBD1,TGTGCCAGCAGCCGGAACAGGGGGCATCAGCCCCAGCATTTT,CASSRNRGHQPQHF
TRBV12-3/TRBV12-4,TRBJ1-5,.,.,TGTGCCGGATCTAGGACACCCGATCAGCCCCAGCATTTT,CAGSRTPDQPQHF
TRBV5-1,TRBJ2-2,.,TRBD1,TGCGCCAGCAGCCGAGACGGGACAGGGAACACCGGGGAGCTGTTTTTT,CASSRDGTGNTGELFF
TRBV19,TRBJ1-3,.,.,TGTGCCAGCGGCCCTGACTGGAACTCTGGAAACACCATATATTTT,CASGPDWNSGNTIYF
TRBV12-3/TRBV12-4,TRBJ2-7,.,.,TGTGCCAGCAGTCTAAGAGGCGAGCAGTACTTC,CASSLRGEQYF
TRBV5-1,TRBJ2-7,.,.,TGCGCCAGCAGCCCCGGCAGGGATCGCGAGCAGTACTTC,CASSPGRDREQYF
TRBV15,TRBJ1-2,.,TRBD1,TGTGCCACCAGCCTCGACAGGGGGCTAGGTGGCTACACCTTC,CATSLDRGLGGYTF
TRBV20-1,TRBJ2-7,.,.,TGCAGTGCTAGTGACCCGAGCTCCTACGAGCAGTACTTC,CSASDPSSYEQYF
TRBV14,TRBJ2-7,.,TRBD1,TGTGCCAGCAGCCAAGAATTCGGGACAGCCTCCTACGAGCAGTACTTC,CASSQEFGTASYEQYF